Listed here are 26 T cell receptor beta chains from one sample, sequenced in a study of blood T cell repertoires in COVID-19 (dated by TCRdb to the early 2020s). Library prep was done by the immunoSEQ multiplex PCR assay. TCRdb took this table from immuneACCESS and kept in-frame rearrangements with V and J called. Such tables lack part of the clones; where checked against another copy, unresolved V genes explain under half of the gap, and the rest is unexplained. In this sample the table shows tens of thousands of clones, 65% to 85% of which occur a single time. The top ten hold roughly 1.5% of the sample. The material sequenced was peripheral blood. These receptors came from a man in his forties or fifties with acute or convalescent COVID-19.

This clone was counted only a few times. CDR3 coding DNA: TGTGCCAGCAGCTCTAGCGGGGGGCGAGGCGGGGAGCTGTTTTTT. It encodes CASSSSGGRGGELFF. The chain carries TRBV7-2 and TRBJ2-2; the match to TRBD2 covers 11 bases. The germline V gene has CDR1 SGHTA and CDR2 FQGNSA. The trim removed 4 bases at V and 7 bases at J, leaving 5 bases unmatched. The CDR3 consists of 15 residues. The full variable domain, its missing parts supplied by reference TRBV7-2 and TRBJ2-2, is GAGVSQSPSNKVTEKGKDVELRCDPISGHTALYWYRQSLGQGLEFLIYFQGNSAPDKSGLPSDRFSAERTGGSVSTLTIQRTQQEDSAVYLCASSSSGGRGGELFFGEGSRLTVL.

CDR3 protein: CASSLGHEQFF. The DNA for the CDR3 is TGTGCCAGCAGCTTGGGGCATGAGCAGTTCTTC. This rearrangement joins TRBV7-2 to TRBJ2-1, with D perhaps TRBD1 (5 bases). Germline values: CDR1 SGHTA, CDR2 FQGNSA. This CDR3 region has 11 residues. With 3 bases removed from V and 8 bases from J, the gap between germline ends came to 5 bases.

This chain uses TRBV19 with TRBJ2-2; 8 bases are a match to TRBD2. This CDR3 has 17 residues. Germline-derived CDR1 and CDR2 are LNHDA and SQIVND (reference sequence). J gave up 0 bases and V 1 base, and 4 bases lay outside the gene matches. CDR3: CASSIGLAGANTGELFF. The CDR3, as DNA: TGTGCCAGTAGTATAGGTCTAGCGGGCGCGAACACCGGGGAGCTGTTTTTT.

Relative to its sample, this clone is medium-sized. The rearrangement joins TRBV7-9 to TRBJ2-7; D is unresolved. The CDR3 spans 15 residues. The germline CDR1 and CDR2 sequences are SEHNR and FQNEAQ (reference sequence). V was pared by 3 bases and J by 6 bases, with 18 bases between. Here the CDR3 reads CASSFPSSSGGEQYF. Written as DNA, the CDR3 is TGTGCCAGCAGCTTCCCGAGCTCTTCGGGTGGCGAGCAGTACTTC.

The J gene is TRBJ1-1, the V gene TRBV5-8; D is undetermined. CDR1 is SGHTS and CDR2 is YDEGEE in the germline V gene. V was shortened by 3 bases and J by 5 bases, with 8 bases between the two germline ends. The CDR3 has 12 residues. The CDR3 bases are TGTGCCAGCAGCTCCGGCGGTACTGAAGCTTTCTTT. As protein: CASSSGGTEAFF.

This rearrangement joins TRBV6-5 to TRBJ2-1; 12 bases agree with TRBD2. Germline trimming cut 6 bases from V and 6 bases from J; bases unmatched to any gene: 3. CDR1 and CDR2 (germline): MNHEY, SVGAGI. The CDR3 consists of 14 residues. CDR3 bases: TGTGCCAGCAGAACTAGCGGGGGGACCAATGAGCAGTTCTTC. Residues: CASRTSGGTNEQFF.

J is TRBJ1-4 and V is TRBV18; maybe TRBD1 (5 bases). V was cut by 4 bases and J by 10 bases, with 25 bases left in between. Germline loops: CDR1 KGHSH, CDR2 LQKENI. The CDR3 consists of 17 residues. The DNA of the CDR3 is TGTGCCAGCTCACGGAAAGGCCAGGACAACGGGTTTGGAAAACTGTTTTTT. Its protein product is CASSRKGQDNGFGKLFF. Filled out from reference TRBV18 and TRBJ1-4, the complete variable domain reads NAGVMQNPRHLVRRRGQEARLRCSPMKGHSHVYWYRQLPEEGLKFMVYLQKENIIDESGMPKERFSAEFPKEGPSILRIQQVVRGDSAAYFCASSRKGQDNGFGKLFFGSGTQLSVL.

This clone was seen just once. The V call is TRBV7-2, the J call TRBJ1-2; tentatively, D is TRBD1 (6 bases). V lost 2 bases to trimming and J lost 3 bases, with 7 bases between them. The CDR3 consists of 13 residues. Germline V gene sequence: CDR1 SGHTA, CDR2 FQGNSA. The CDR3, as DNA: TGTGCCAGCAGCTTATACAGGGACTATGGCTACACCTTC. Protein product: CASSLYRDYGYTF. The full variable domain, in which reference TRBV7-2 and TRBJ1-2 provide the parts outside the CDR3, is GAGVSQSPSNKVTEKGKDVELRCDPISGHTALYWYRQSLGQGLEFLIYFQGNSAPDKSGLPSDRFSAERTGGSVSTLTIQRTQQEDSAVYLCASSLYRDYGYTFGSGTRLTVV.

V usage is TRBV19 and J usage is TRBJ2-5, with D possibly being TRBD2 (6 bases). There are 11 residues in the CDR3. V was trimmed by 6 bases and J by 7 bases, leaving 9 bases between them. Germline V lookup: CDR1 LNHDA, CDR2 SQIVND (reference sequence). CDR3 DNA: TGTGCCAGTAGGGCGGGGATGACCCAGTACTTC. It yields the protein CASRAGMTQYF.

This sequence joins TRBV28 and TRBJ2-5, with 12 bases fitting TRBD2. Germline V lookup: CDR1 MDHEN, CDR2 SYDVKM. V was pared by 5 bases and J by 2 bases, with 6 bases of the junction left unmatched. CDR3 length: 16 amino acids. Written as DNA, the CDR3 is TGTGCCAGCAGTCCGCGACTAGCGGGGGAGCAAGAGACCCAGTACTTC. Encoded protein: CASSPRLAGEQETQYF. The whole variable domain, filled in from reference TRBV28 and TRBJ2-5, reads DVKVTQSSRYLVKRTGEKVFLECVQDMDHENMFWYRQDPGLGLRLIYFSYDVKMKEKGDIPEGYSVSREKKERFSLILESASTNQTSMYLCASSPRLAGEQETQYFGPGTRLLVL.

V is TRBV7-6 and J is TRBJ1-3; TRBD1 might be the D (5 bases). Per germline, CDR1 SGHVS and CDR2 FNYEAQ. The CDR3 has 15 amino acids. The V gene lost 4 bases and the J gene lost 1 base, with 11 bases spanning the gap. CDR3 DNA: TGTGCCAGCAGCTCCAGGCAGGGATCTGGAAACACCATATATTTT. The encoded protein is CASSSRQGSGNTIYF.

The rearrangement uses TRBV5-4 and TRBJ2-3; D is perhaps TRBD2 (5 bases). The V gene's germline CDR1 is SGHNT and CDR2 YYREEE (reference sequence). Trimming took off 2 bases at V and 2 bases at J, with 9 bases between the two ends. The CDR3 is made up of 14 amino acids. The CDR3 nucleotides are TGTGCCAGCAGCTTTGAGGACTTCACAGATACGCAGTATTTT. This encodes CASSFEDFTDTQYF.

The gene calls are TRBV3-1 (or the pseudogene TRBV3-2) and TRBJ2-7; 12 positions agree with TRBD2. Trimming at V came to 4 bases and at J to 4 bases, leaving 14 bases not matched to a gene. Germline CDR1 is LGHDT and CDR2 is YNNKEL (reference sequence). The CDR3 length is 18 residues. The CDR3 DNA reads as TGTGCCAGCAGCCCCCAGGAACCTCTAGCGGGAGGGAGATACGAGCAGTACTTC. Its translation: CASSPQEPLAGGRYEQYF.

CDR3 loop: CASSLGGLTYNEQFF. The CDR3 region has the DNA TGCGCCAGCAGCTTGGGGGGACTGACCTACAATGAGCAGTTCTTC. The V and J genes are TRBV5-1 and TRBJ2-1; a weak D match, TRBD2 (6 bases). CDR1 SGHRS and CDR2 YFSETQ come from the germline V gene. The V and J ends lost 0 bases and 2 bases respectively, with 9 bases between them. The CDR3 runs to 15 residues.

The chain uses TRBV6-5 and TRBJ1-2, with D possibly being TRBD1 (6 bases). Germline V gene data show CDR1 as MNHEY and CDR2 as SVGAGI. The V end was cut by 4 bases, the J end by 7 bases, with 19 bases between. The CDR3 length is 15 residues. CDR3 sequence: CASSSTQGRSGGYTF. CDR3 sequence (DNA): TGTGCCAGCAGTTCCACACAGGGTAGGAGCGGTGGCTACACCTTC.

There are a few counts of this clone. The CDR3 nucleotides are TGTGCCAGCTCACAACTCGTTACCATGGACAGACAATCCCCCGAGCAGTACTTC. Amino acid sequence: CASSQLVTMDRQSPEQYF. The V call is TRBV18, the J call TRBJ2-7; possibly TRBD1 for D (6 bases). CDR3 length: 18 amino acids. The ends were cut back, 4 bases at V and 6 bases at J, with 28 bases in the middle. Germline V gene sequence: CDR1 KGHSH, CDR2 LQKENI.

This clone qualifies as medium-sized. The chain recombines TRBV7-8 with TRBJ2-3; 9 bases are shared with TRBD2. V dropped 6 bases and J dropped 0; count of bases not matched to a gene: 4. The germline CDR1 and CDR2 sequences are SGHVS and FQNEAQ. The CDR3 is 15 residues long. The CDR3 DNA follows: TGTGCCAGCAGTCCCAGCGGGGGGAGCACAGATACGCAGTATTTT. Translating it yields CASSPSGGSTDTQYF.

The V and J genes are TRBV21-1 and TRBJ1-5. TRBV21-1 is termed a pseudogene. The CDR3 length is 17 residues. The CDR3 reads CASSKEGWAGRAKPQHF. The CDR3 DNA is TGTGCCAGCAGCAAAGAAGGCTGGGCCGGGAGAGCAAAGCCCCAGCATTTT.

The CDR3 bases are TGTGCCAGCAGCCGGGACAGGGGTGACTATGGCTACACCTTC. This gives the protein CASSRDRGDYGYTF. The J gene is TRBJ1-2, the V gene TRBV6-4, with 10 bases that match TRBD1. In germline, CDR1 is MRHNA, CDR2 SNTAGT. Losses at the gene ends were 6 bases for V and 3 bases for J; bases not matched to a gene: 4. This CDR3 is built from 14 residues.

The CDR3 bases are TGTGCCAGCAGCTCCTTCTTGGCCCAAGAGACCCAGTACTTC. Protein: CASSSFLAQETQYF. This chain links TRBV7-2 with TRBJ2-5; D gene ambiguous. V was clipped by 4 bases and J by 1 base, with 10 bases between them. The germline V gene has CDR1 SGHTA and CDR2 FQGNSA. The CDR3 totals 14 residues.

V is TRBV29-1 and J is TRBJ2-1; 7 nucleotides align to TRBD1. The CDR3 is 10 amino acids. The V gene's germline CDR1 is SQVTM and CDR2 ANQGSEA. The trim removed 7 bases at V and 10 bases at J, leaving 4 bases unmatched. CDR3 protein: CSAGQAEQFF. CDR3 DNA: TGCAGCGCCGGACAGGCGGAGCAGTTCTTC.

V and J are TRBV28 and TRBJ2-3; D is unresolved. The CDR3 covers 12 residues. The ends were cut back, 4 bases at V and 6 bases at J, with 8 bases in the middle. Germline CDR1 MDHEN, CDR2 SYDVKM. The CDR3 spells CASSSSGDTQYF. The DNA for the CDR3 is TGTGCCAGCAGTTCGTCCGGGGATACGCAGTATTTT.

This clone came up a few times. The chain links TRBV28 to TRBJ1-1, with D possibly being TRBD1 (5 bases). Trimming shortened V by 6 bases and J by 3 bases, and 23 bases separated the two germline ends. The CDR3 runs to 17 residues. CDR1 MDHEN and CDR2 SYDVKM come from the germline V gene. The CDR3: CASSRLRRGSGDTEAFF. The CDR3 region has the DNA TGTGCCAGCAGCCGTTTAAGGAGGGGCAGCGGAGACACTGAAGCTTTCTTT.

J is TRBJ2-5 and V is TRBV7-9; 12 nucleotides agree with TRBD2. V lost 2 bases to trimming and J lost 2 bases; unmatched junction nucleotides: 6. CDR3 length: 17 residues. The germline V gene encodes CDR1 SEHNR and CDR2 FQNEAQ (reference sequence). Written as DNA, the CDR3 is TGTGCCAGCAGCTTACCCCGGACTAGCGGGAAACAAGAGACCCAGTACTTC. Residues: CASSLPRTSGKQETQYF.

The chain combines TRBV3-1 (or the pseudogene TRBV3-2) with TRBJ2-3; 8 nucleotides agree with TRBD2. This CDR3 spans 18 amino acids. Germline CDR1 reads LGHDT; CDR2 reads YNNKEL (reference sequence). V lost 2 bases, J lost 6 bases, and 16 bases stayed unmatched. CDR3 region: CASSQRIAVAGRVDTQYF. CDR3 coding DNA: TGTGCCAGCAGCCAAAGAATAGCTGTAGCGGGGCGGGTCGATACGCAGTATTTT.

V is TRBV7-6 and J is TRBJ1-5, with D tentatively TRBD1 (5 bases). V dropped 3 bases and J dropped 1 base, with 13 bases sitting between them. The CDR3 totals 16 residues. Germline loops: CDR1 SGHVS, CDR2 FNYEAQ. The CDR3 protein is CASSLLSGSSNQPQHF. DNA for the CDR3: TGTGCCAGCAGCTTGCTATCAGGGTCGAGCAATCAGCCCCAGCATTTT.